Presented here are 11 T cell receptor beta chains from one specimen sequenced in a study of relationships among human T cell subsets. TCR alpha and beta CDR3s were amplified from mRNA by semiquantitative ARM-PCR. Exponential amplification used communal superprimers after tagged nested gene-specific primers in ARM-PCR. Each CDR3 protein gets one entry after TCRdb re-called the multiplex PCR reads with MiXCR. Here the sample spans about 4,000 distinct CDR3 sequences, just over 50% being singletons. After CD4+CD56+ natural killer T cells were removed, anti-CD294 beads selected CD4+CD25-CD294+ Th2 cells. The material sequenced was CD4+ Th2 cells sorted from blood. Source of these receptors: a man between 35 and 55 years old in good health.

The chain recombines TRBV19 with TRBJ1-1, with D uncertain. Germline V gene sequence: CDR1 LNHDA, CDR2 SQIVND (reference sequence). This CDR3 is 16 amino acids long. The ends were cut back, 7 bases at V and 6 bases at J, with 24 bases in the middle. The CDR3 DNA reads as TGTGCCAGTATAGACGGCTCCCTACTCTCCCAGGCTGAAGCTTTCTTT. This codes for CASIDGSLLSQAEAFF.

V and J are TRBV10-1 and TRBJ2-1; D unclear. The CDR3 contains 12 residues. The V and J ends lost 3 bases and 9 bases respectively, with 9 bases between them. Germline CDR1 reads WNHNN; CDR2 reads SYGVQD (reference sequence). The CDR3 nucleotides read TGCGCCAGCAGTGAAGGATGGGGTGAGCAGTTCTTC. It is translated as CASSEGWGEQFF.

The rearrangement uses TRBV10-2 and TRBJ2-1, with D possibly TRBD2 on 5 matching bases. Trimming left V 10 bases short and J 4 bases short, with 17 bases between. The CDR3 is made up of 14 amino acids. From germline, CDR1 is WSHSY and CDR2 SAAADI. The CDR3 DNA follows: TGCGCCACACACGGCGCAGGACTTTACAATGAGCAGTTCTTC. Protein: CATHGAGLYNEQFF.

The V and J genes are TRBV10-1 and TRBJ2-3, with D hard to call. Trimming left V 3 bases short and J 4 bases short, with 14 bases between. Germline V gene lookup returns CDR1 WNHNN and CDR2 SYGVQD (reference sequence). The CDR3 length is 15 residues. CDR3 in DNA: TGCGCCAGCAGTGATGTGGAACATATGGCAGATACGCAGTATTTT. Translating it yields CASSDVEHMADTQYF.

This clonotype was counted a single time. The chain has TRBV12-3 or TRBV12-4 and TRBJ2-3; no clear D. V gave up 2 bases and J gave up 2 bases, with 8 bases separating them. This CDR3 has 14 residues. CDR3 in DNA: TGTGCCAGCAGTTTACGCCAGTACACAGATACGCAGTATTTT. Its protein is CASSLRQYTDTQYF.

The V call is TRBV20-1, the J call TRBJ2-1; 9 nucleotides line up with TRBD2. V lost 3 bases and J lost 0; bases outside the gene matches: 9. The CDR3 spans 17 residues. CDR1 and CDR2 (germline): DFQATT, SNEGSKA (reference sequence). CDR3 DNA sequence: TGCAGTGCTAGCCTTAGCGGGGGTACGAGCTCCTACAATGAGCAGTTCTTC. Encoded protein: CSASLSGGTSSYNEQFF.

V is TRBV21-1 and J is TRBJ2-7; the table names TRBD1, a call not compared with the DNA. TRBV21-1 is noted as a pseudogene. CDR3 length equals 15 residues. The CDR3 DNA is TGTGCCAGCAGCAAAACTAAGTCAGGGGGGTACGAGCAGTACTTC. It is translated as CASSKTKSGGYEQYF.

This clonotype was detected only a few times. This chain connects TRBV10-3 to TRBJ2-7; 12 nucleotides align to TRBD1. V shed 0 bases, J shed 5 bases, and the junction held 8 bases outside the gene matches. This CDR3 contains 17 residues. The germline V gene has CDR1 ENHRY and CDR2 SYGVKD. This CDR3 reads CAISESKKGQGAHEQYF. The CDR3 DNA is TGTGCCATCAGTGAGTCGAAAAAGGGACAGGGGGCGCACGAGCAGTACTTC.

The genes are TRBV6-6 and TRBJ2-7, with 7 bases that match TRBD1. The V gene's germline CDR1 is MNHNY and CDR2 SVGAGI (reference sequence). Trimming at V came to 5 bases and at J to 6 bases, leaving 10 bases not matched to a gene. There are 14 residues in the CDR3. CDR3 sequence (DNA): TGTGCCAGCAGTACCGGGACAGCCCAAATCGAGCAGTACTTC. Encoded protein: CASSTGTAQIEQYF.

By share, this clonotype counts as large. The chain employs TRBV12-3 or TRBV12-4 and TRBJ2-1; D is possibly TRBD1 (7 bases). Trimming cost V 8 bases and J 6 bases, with 20 bases left between them. CDR3 length: 15 residues. CDR3 bases: TGTGCCAGCGAGGAGGGGGCGGGGCCCCCCAATGAGCAGTTCTTC. Encoded protein: CASEEGAGPPNEQFF.

The V call is TRBV10-2, the J call TRBJ2-7; D possibly corresponds to TRBD1 (6 bases). Trimming removed 3 bases at V and 4 bases at J, with 7 bases between. Germline-derived CDR1 and CDR2 are WSHSY and SAAADI. This CDR3 has 12 residues. CDR3 sequence: CASSDQGYEQYF. CDR3 nucleotides: TGCGCCAGCAGTGATCAGGGGTACGAGCAGTACTTC.